One and the same sample provided the 20 T cell receptor beta chains below, sequenced in a study of T cells in Graves' hyperthyroidism and ophthalmopathy. The TCR beta CDR3 regions underwent amplification using RNA transcripts as the source. An initial round of RT-PCR targeting the TCR CDR3 relied on the HTBI primer set. TCRdb passed the multiplex PCR reads through MiXCR, listing each CDR3 protein once. The sample yields more than 150,000 distinct CDR3 sequences, 15% to 20% seen once. The sequenced material came from blood. These receptors came from a woman between 45 and 60 years old with Graves' hyperthyroidism.

The chain has TRBV12-3 or TRBV12-4 and TRBJ2-4; 9 bases map to TRBD2. V trimming: 7 bases; J trimming: 2 bases; junction bases outside the gene matches: 6. The CDR3 runs 15 residues. The CDR3 coding sequence is TGTGCCAGCACCGTAGCGGGAGAGACCAAAAACATTCAGTACTTC. Amino acid sequence: CASTVAGETKNIQYF.

The chain recombines TRBV20-1 with TRBJ2-7; possible D gene TRBD2, 6 bases. Germline loops: CDR1 DFQATT, CDR2 SNEGSKA (reference sequence). The CDR3 length is 15 residues. V lost 5 bases and J 2 bases, leaving 19 bases between the germline ends. The DNA for the CDR3 is TGCAGTGCTTTCCCGTTACCTGGGGGGACCTACGAGCAGTACTTC. Its translation: CSAFPLPGGTYEQYF.

Many counts were recorded for this clonotype. The chain joins TRBV14 to TRBJ2-5; 9 nucleotides agree with TRBD1. The germline CDR1 and CDR2 sequences are SGHDN and FVKESK. J lost 4 bases, V lost 4 bases, and 7 bases had no gene match. The CDR3 spans 15 residues. CDR3: CASSPRDRVRETQYF. CDR3 DNA sequence: TGTGCCAGCAGCCCCCGGGACAGGGTTAGAGAGACCCAGTACTTC.

This clonotype has a count of ten or more. V is TRBV2 and J is TRBJ2-1; 8 nucleotides match TRBD1. CDR3 length equals 15 residues. J lost 4 bases, V lost 2 bases, and 4 bases had no gene match. The germline CDR1 and CDR2 sequences are SNHLY and FYNNEI. The CDR3 protein is CASSESRGRYNEQFF. CDR3 in DNA: TGTGCCAGCAGTGAAAGCAGGGGGCGTTACAATGAGCAGTTCTTC.

Remarks on this clonotype: A single base separates this from a much larger clone, so it may be a read error. J is TRBJ2-4 and V is TRBV5-4; TRBD1 agrees at 8 bases. Germline CDR1 and CDR2: SGHNT and YYREEE (reference sequence). The CDR3 consists of 14 residues. This CDR3 is CASTLDRVENIQYF. The CDR3 nucleotides read TGTGCCAGCACCTTGGACAGGGTCGAAAACATTCAGTACTTC.

This chain links TRBV7-2 with TRBJ2-2, with a weak D call TRBD1 (6 bases). CDR3 length equals 16 residues. From germline, CDR1 is SGHTA and CDR2 FQGNSA. The germline V and J ends were trimmed by 6 bases and 8 bases, with 22 bases remaining between them. CDR3 amino acids: CASRPDSGSFIGELFF. In DNA form, the CDR3 reads TGTGCCAGCAGGCCGGACAGCGGATCTTTTATTGGGGAGCTGTTTTTT.

In its sample, this clonotype was seen many times. V gene TRBV29-1 combines with J gene TRBJ2-1; the D is unclear. V was clipped by 7 bases and J by 6 bases, with 13 bases between them. This CDR3 region has 12 residues. Germline loops: CDR1 SQVTM, CDR2 ANQGSEA. The CDR3 nucleotides read TGCAGCGCCCTCAATTGGGGCAATGAGCAGTTCTTC. Protein: CSALNWGNEQFF.

V gene TRBV27 combines with J gene TRBJ1-1; D is unresolved. CDR1 MNHEY and CDR2 SMNVEV come from the germline V gene (reference sequence). Trimming left V 2 bases short and J 4 bases short, with 8 bases between. The CDR3 is made up of 13 amino acids. The CDR3 reads CASSLAAGTEAFF. Here the CDR3 DNA reads TGTGCCAGCAGTTTAGCGGCAGGCACTGAAGCTTTCTTT.

Ten or more counts support this clonotype. CDR3 loop: CASSSGLSSSYEQYF. The CDR3 region has the DNA TGCGCCAGCAGCTCGGGACTCTCGAGCTCCTACGAGCAGTACTTC. The rearrangement links TRBV5-1 to TRBJ2-7; D is possibly TRBD2 (6 bases). The germline V gene encodes CDR1 SGHRS and CDR2 YFSETQ. Deletions cut 3 bases from V and 0 bases from J, with 13 bases between. This CDR3 spans 15 amino acids.

In this sample, this clonotype turned up many times. The chain uses TRBV7-9 and TRBJ2-1; 8 bases line up with TRBD1. Germline assignment: CDR1 SEHNR and CDR2 FQNEAQ (reference sequence). The CDR3 sequence is 13 residues long. The V gene end was trimmed by 10 bases and the J gene end by 4 bases; junction bases not matched to a gene: 6. DNA for the CDR3: TGTGCCATCCCCGGGACAGGTTACAATGAGCAGTTCTTC. It yields the protein CAIPGTGYNEQFF.

This clonotype was counted at least ten times. The DNA for the CDR3 is TGTGCCAGCAGCGTAGACCCCGGGACAGGGGCTGAAGAGCAGTACTTC. As protein: CASSVDPGTGAEEQYF. This chain joins TRBV7-9 and TRBJ2-7; 10 bases align to TRBD1. Germline V gives CDR1 SEHNR, CDR2 FQNEAQ (reference sequence). The V segment lost 5 bases and the J segment 7 bases; nucleotides outside the gene matches: 14. The CDR3 length is 16 residues.

Ten or more counts support this clonotype. The chain employs TRBV29-1 and TRBJ1-6; 7 bases align to TRBD1. This CDR3 region has 13 residues. V trimming: 4 bases; J trimming: 7 bases; junction bases outside the gene matches: 4. The germline V gene has CDR1 SQVTM and CDR2 ANQGSEA. The CDR3 is CSVAAGGNSPLHF. The CDR3 coding sequence is TGCAGCGTTGCGGCAGGGGGGAATTCACCCCTCCACTTT.

The chain carries TRBV7-9 and TRBJ1-2; D is unclear. Germline CDR1 reads SEHNR; CDR2 reads FQNEAQ (reference sequence). V was pared by 5 bases and J by 6 bases, with 16 bases between. This CDR3 is built from 14 residues. The chain's CDR3 is CASSRTEGRHGYTF. The DNA for the CDR3 is TGTGCCAGCAGCAGAACAGAGGGCCGGCATGGCTACACCTTC.

This clonotype occurred many times. This chain links TRBV12-3 or TRBV12-4 with TRBJ1-3; TRBD1 might be the D (5 bases). The CDR3 length is 14 residues. Trimming stripped 3 bases from V and 5 bases from J, with 11 bases between. The CDR3 spells CASSLREDRNTIYF. The CDR3 nucleotides are TGTGCCAGCAGTTTGAGGGAGGACAGAAACACCATATATTTT.

Ten or more counts support this clonotype. V is TRBV6-1 and J is TRBJ1-2; weak D call: TRBD1 (5 bases). Trimming left V 3 bases short and J 8 bases short, with 19 bases between. This CDR3 spans 15 amino acids. The germline CDR1 and CDR2 sequences are MNHNS and SASEGT. CDR3 sequence: CASSEKGPRIWGYTF. As DNA, the CDR3 is TGTGCCAGCAGTGAGAAGGGGCCCCGGATCTGGGGCTACACCTTC.

This clonotype occurred many times. The chain couples TRBV29-1 to TRBJ2-1; 8 nucleotides align to TRBD2. The CDR3 covers 14 residues. The V and J ends lost 4 bases and 6 bases, in that order; junction bases with no gene match: 8. The germline V gene encodes CDR1 SQVTM and CDR2 ANQGSEA. Written as DNA, the CDR3 is TGCAGCGTTGTCACGGGGGGGCATGGCAATGAGCAGTTCTTC. Translated, it gives CSVVTGGHGNEQFF.

This clonotype was observed at least ten times. V usage is TRBV27 and J usage is TRBJ2-2; D unclear. Germline V gene data show CDR1 as MNHEY and CDR2 as SMNVEV (reference sequence). V was pared by 5 bases and J by 6 bases, with 7 bases between. The CDR3 has 12 amino acids. DNA of the CDR3: TGTGCCAGCAGTCCCGACGCCGGGGAGCTGTTTTTT. Translated, it gives CASSPDAGELFF.

The table lists this clonotype with a few counts. The V gene is TRBV12-3 or TRBV12-4, the J gene TRBJ2-2; TRBD1 matches at 11 bases. The CDR3 loop spans 15 amino acids. V shed 7 bases and J 7 bases; nucleotides not matched to a gene: 8. The CDR3 spells CASTDGQGAGGELFF. The CDR3 coding sequence is TGTGCCAGCACCGACGGACAGGGGGCTGGCGGGGAGCTGTTTTTT.

The table lists this clonotype with many counts. The chain has TRBV7-3 and TRBJ1-5; D may be TRBD1 (5 bases). Per germline, CDR1 SGHTA and CDR2 FQGTGA. The CDR3 has 13 amino acids. V lost 5 bases, J lost 4 bases, and 9 bases lay in between. The CDR3 bases are TGTGCCAGCAGCCTTGACAGAAATCAGCCCCAGCATTTT. This gives the protein CASSLDRNQPQHF.

This clonotype came up a few times. The chain links TRBV6-1 to TRBJ2-4, with D perhaps TRBD1 (6 bases). The V end lost 8 bases, the J end lost 0 bases, and 26 bases lay between the germline ends. The CDR3 totals 19 residues. The germline V gene has CDR1 MNHNS and CDR2 SASEGT. The chain's CDR3 is CASGPLRTETIIAKNIQYF. The CDR3 DNA sequence: TGTGCCAGCGGTCCCTTAAGGACAGAGACTATTATAGCCAAAAACATTCAGTACTTC.